The 30 T cell receptor beta chains reported below all come from one sample, sequenced in a study of T cells after yellow fever vaccination. MiXCR, applied by TCRdb to the 5' RACE reads, yields one record per CDR3 protein. The table shows roughly 330,000 distinct CDR3 sequences, with 3.5% to 4.5% occurring only once. This specimen was PBMCs, taken 5 days after the yellow fever booster vaccination. The receptors come from a man aged 18 to 35 who received the YFV17D yellow fever vaccine.

This clonotype was seen repeatedly, ten times or more. CDR3 coding DNA: TGCAGTGTCGAATACGGCGGGAGTTTCACAGATACGCAGTATTTT. This sequence encodes CSVEYGGSFTDTQYF. The genes are TRBV20-1 and TRBJ2-3; 7 nucleotides match TRBD2. Germline loops: CDR1 DFQATT, CDR2 SNEGSKA (reference sequence). The CDR3 totals 15 residues. Trimming at V came to 7 bases and at J to 2 bases, leaving 12 bases not matched to a gene.

This clonotype was seen a few times. V is TRBV29-1 and J is TRBJ2-3; 10 bases are shared with TRBD2. The V gene end was trimmed by 1 base and the J gene end by 2 bases; junction bases not matched to a gene: 3. The CDR3 loop spans 15 amino acids. Germline CDR1 is SQVTM and CDR2 is ANQGSEA. In DNA form, the CDR3 reads TGCAGCGTTGAAGTAGCGGGGGGAAACACAGATACGCAGTATTTT. This codes for CSVEVAGGNTDTQYF.

This clonotype was counted a few times. This chain joins TRBV6-1 and TRBJ2-5, with a weak D call TRBD1 (6 bases). This CDR3 spans 16 amino acids. V lost 5 bases and J lost 2, with 18 bases in between. CDR1 MNHNS and CDR2 SASEGT come from the germline V gene. The CDR3 DNA reads TGTGCCAGCAGTTACCTTCCCCACACAGGGCAAGAGACCCAGTACTTC. It specifies CASSYLPHTGQETQYF.

This clonotype was detected many times. The chain combines TRBV7-2 with TRBJ2-3; TRBD1 or TRBD2 may be the D gene (5 bases each). V lost 6 bases, J lost 1 base, and 11 bases lay in between. Germline loops: CDR1 SGHTA, CDR2 FQGNSA. This CDR3 has 14 amino acids. The CDR3 sequence: CASRRDRRTDTQYF. CDR3 DNA sequence: TGTGCCAGCAGAAGGGACCGCCGCACAGATACGCAGTATTTT.

This clonotype was seen more than once but under ten times. The chain has TRBV5-1 and TRBJ1-2, with D uncertain. The germline V and J ends were trimmed by 4 bases and 4 bases, with 17 bases remaining between them. CDR1 SGHRS and CDR2 YFSETQ come from the germline V gene. The CDR3 covers 15 residues. The CDR3: CASSPREALSYGYTF. CDR3 coding DNA: TGCGCCAGCAGCCCAAGAGAGGCCCTGAGCTATGGCTACACCTTC.

This clonotype appeared many times. The chain carries TRBV9 and TRBJ2-1, with TRBD2 as a possible D gene (6 bases). Germline CDR1 and CDR2: SGDLS and YYNGEE. CDR3 length: 15 amino acids. The V end was cut by 0 bases, the J end by 8 bases, with 15 bases between. Written as DNA, the CDR3 is TGTGCCAGCAGCGTAGGGGAGGCCAGCCTTGATGAGCAGTTCTTC. Its protein is CASSVGEASLDEQFF. The whole variable domain, remainder taken from reference TRBV9 and TRBJ2-1, is DSGVTQTPKHLITATGQRVTLRCSPRSGDLSVYWYQQSLDQGLQFLIQYYNGEERAKGNILERFSAQQFPDLHSELNLSSLELGDSALYFCASSVGEASLDEQFFGPGTRLTVL.

This clonotype was counted between two and nine times. This chain joins TRBV30 and TRBJ2-7; D is unresolved. Between the trimmed V and J ends, which lost 0 bases and 5 bases, there was a span of 8 bases. Germline CDR1 reads GTSNPN; CDR2 reads SVGIG (reference sequence). This CDR3 comprises 12 residues. CDR3 DNA sequence: TGTGCCTGGAGTGTACAACAGAACGAGCAGTACTTC. Protein product: CAWSVQQNEQYF.

This clonotype has only a few counts. The chain couples TRBV12-3 or TRBV12-4 to TRBJ1-2; D remains ambiguous. This CDR3 is 12 amino acids long. Trimming left V 5 bases short and J 8 bases short, with 12 bases between. The CDR3 region has the DNA TGTGCCAGCAGTACGTTGGACCGGGGCTACACCTTC. It specifies CASSTLDRGYTF.

This clonotype turned up a few times. The J gene is TRBJ2-2, the V gene TRBV3-1; D unresolved. CDR1 and CDR2 (germline): LGHDT, YNNKEL (reference sequence). V was pared by 9 bases and J by 1 base, with 9 bases between. The CDR3 loop spans 13 amino acids. CDR3 bases: TGTGCCAGTCGGCTGGAGAACACCGGGGAGCTGTTTTTT. This sequence encodes CASRLENTGELFF. The whole variable domain, filled in from reference TRBV3-1 and TRBJ2-2, reads DTAVSQTPKYLVTQMGNDKSIKCEQNLGHDTMYWYKQDSKKFLKIMFSYNNKELIINETVPNRFSPKSPDKAHLNLHINSLELGDSAVYFCASRLENTGELFFGEGSRLTVL.

This clonotype was seen ten or more times. For the CDR3, the DNA is TGTGCCAGCAGTGAAGTGATAGGGCCTGAAAAACTGTTTTTT. Translating it yields CASSEVIGPEKLFF. The rearrangement links TRBV2 to TRBJ1-4; no reliable D call. CDR3 length: 14 amino acids. From germline, CDR1 is SNHLY and CDR2 FYNNEI. V was pared by 1 base and J by 7 bases, with 10 bases between.

Many counts were recorded for this clonotype. The CDR3 sequence is CASSYRASGGARQFF. DNA of the CDR3: TGTGCCAGCAGTTACAGGGCTAGCGGGGGGGCAAGGCAGTTCTTC. The V call is TRBV6-5, the J call TRBJ2-1; TRBD2 matches 12 bases. V lost 2 bases to trimming and J lost 12 bases; unmatched junction nucleotides: 8. Germline-derived CDR1 and CDR2 are MNHEY and SVGAGI. This CDR3 spans 15 amino acids.

The V and J genes are TRBV7-2 and TRBJ1-3, with TRBD1 identical over 7 bases. The V gene end was trimmed by 1 base and the J gene end by 3 bases; junction bases not matched to a gene: 3. This CDR3 region has 15 residues. Germline values: CDR1 SGHTA, CDR2 FQGNSA. This chain's CDR3 is CASSLVGTVGNTIYF. As DNA, the CDR3 is TGTGCCAGCAGCTTAGTCGGGACAGTTGGAAACACCATATATTTT.

This chain links TRBV24-1 with TRBJ2-2; TRBD1 agrees at 8 bases. The CDR3 totals 19 residues. Per germline, CDR1 KGHDR and CDR2 SFDVKD. V lost 4 bases and J lost 1; bases outside the gene matches: 13. For the CDR3, the DNA is TGTGCCACCAGTGACTTAGAGCACACCGGGACAGGGAACACCGGGGAGCTGTTTTTT. Amino acid sequence: CATSDLEHTGTGNTGELFF.

This clonotype was seen ten or more times. The chain links TRBV25-1 to TRBJ1-2; D may be TRBD1 (6 bases). The ends were cut back, 0 bases at V and 7 bases at J, with 12 bases in the middle. CDR1 and CDR2 from the germline V gene are MGHDK and SYGVNS. The CDR3 is made up of 14 amino acids. CDR3 sequence: CASSEYAGGRGYTF. DNA of the CDR3: TGTGCCAGCAGTGAATATGCCGGGGGCCGTGGCTACACCTTC.

This clonotype was recorded at least ten times. CDR3 nucleotides: TGTGCCAGCAGCCCCCTGTCCAGGACAGGACGAAACACCATATATTTT. It is translated as CASSPLSRTGRNTIYF. The V gene is TRBV9, the J gene TRBJ1-3; 7 bases line up with TRBD1. Unmatched junction bases numbered 12, after V lost 4 bases and J lost 5 bases. Germline V gives CDR1 SGDLS, CDR2 YYNGEE. The CDR3 length is 16 residues.

This clonotype was recorded many times. The rearrangement links TRBV5-1 to TRBJ2-1; 9 bases are a match to TRBD2. J lost 6 bases, V lost 5 bases, and 9 bases had no gene match. The CDR3 covers 15 residues. The V gene's germline CDR1 is SGHRS and CDR2 YFSETQ. CDR3 sequence: CASSRAGGTTNEQFF. CDR3 bases: TGCGCCAGCAGTCGCGCGGGGGGGACCACCAATGAGCAGTTCTTC.

The sample holds many counts of this clonotype. The J gene is TRBJ2-1, the V gene TRBV5-5, with TRBD2 matching over 13 bases. The trim removed 4 bases at V and 9 bases at J, leaving 7 bases unmatched. The CDR3 consists of 15 residues. Germline V CDR1 and CDR2: SGHKS, YYEKEE (reference sequence). This CDR3 reads CASSLTSGGAGEQFF. In DNA, the CDR3 is TGTGCCAGCAGCCTCACTAGCGGGGGGGCTGGTGAGCAGTTCTTC.

This clonotype appeared a few times. This chain joins TRBV7-9 and TRBJ1-4, with D unclear. V lost 4 bases and J lost 6, with 21 bases in between. Germline values: CDR1 SEHNR, CDR2 FQNEAQ (reference sequence). The CDR3 is 17 residues long. The CDR3: CASSSRRSRDTDEKLFF. The CDR3 DNA reads TGTGCCAGCAGCTCACGACGAAGCCGCGACACGGATGAAAAACTGTTTTTT.

This sequence joins TRBV20-1 and TRBJ2-3; 10 positions agree with TRBD2. Germline lookup yields CDR1 DFQATT and CDR2 SNEGSKA (reference sequence). The CDR3 spans 13 residues. Trimming at V came to 6 bases and at J to 6 bases, leaving 6 bases not matched to a gene. The CDR3 DNA reads as TGCAGTGCCCCAGCGGGGGGGAGGGATACGCAGTATTTT. Translating gives CSAPAGGRDTQYF.

The chain uses TRBV12-3 or TRBV12-4 and TRBJ1-5, with a tentative D call TRBD1 (6 bases). CDR3 size: 13 residues. V lost 5 bases and J 10 bases, leaving 15 bases between the germline ends. The CDR3 DNA reads TGTGCCAGCAGTGAGGGGGGTATAAGTCCCCAGCATTTT. Amino acid sequence: CASSEGGISPQHF.

The V and J genes are TRBV7-2 and TRBJ1-6; D is possibly TRBD1 (5 bases). V was clipped by 4 bases and J by 0 bases, with 19 bases between them. CDR3 length: 19 residues. CDR1 SGHTA and CDR2 FQGNSA come from the germline V gene. CDR3 DNA: TGTGCCAGCAGCTCCGCGGGACGGACGCCGAGCTCCTATAATTCACCCCTCCACTTT. Translating it yields CASSSAGRTPSSYNSPLHF.

This sequence joins TRBV27 and TRBJ2-3; tentatively, D is TRBD1 or TRBD2 (5 bases each). The CDR3 consists of 13 residues. The ends were cut back, 2 bases at V and 8 bases at J, with 11 bases in the middle. Germline V CDR1 and CDR2: MNHEY, SMNVEV (reference sequence). CDR3 residues: CASSLGDGGTQYF. The CDR3 region has the DNA TGTGCCAGCAGTTTAGGGGACGGTGGTACGCAGTATTTT.

This clonotype was found a few times. The chain uses TRBV7-8 and TRBJ1-4; a weak D match, TRBD1 (5 bases). Germline assignment: CDR1 SGHVS and CDR2 FQNEAQ. Trimming shortened V by 3 bases and J by 5 bases, and 16 bases separated the two germline ends. This CDR3 is built from 16 residues. This chain's CDR3 is CASSFWDRRFNEKLFF. CDR3 coding DNA: TGTGCCAGCAGCTTCTGGGACCGCCGGTTCAATGAAAAACTGTTTTTT.

The CDR3 loop reads CASSLERGFSYEQYF. The CDR3 DNA follows: TGTGCCAGCAGCCTAGAGCGGGGTTTCTCCTACGAGCAGTACTTC. The chain combines TRBV7-2 with TRBJ2-7; 7 bases agree with TRBD2. This CDR3 region has 15 residues. Germline values: CDR1 SGHTA, CDR2 FQGNSA. After removal of 5 bases from V and 0 bases from J, the junction contained 7 bases not matched to a gene.

Ten or more counts support this clonotype. The chain carries TRBV12-3 or TRBV12-4 and TRBJ2-1, with 8 positions matching TRBD1. With V trimmed by 8 bases and J by 6 bases, 0 bases remained unmatched. The CDR3 has 11 amino acids. The CDR3 nucleotides read TGTGCCAGCGGACAGGGCAATGAGCAGTTCTTC. It is translated as CASGQGNEQFF.

The chain combines TRBV20-1 with TRBJ1-5; weak D call: TRBD1 (5 bases). CDR1 is DFQATT, CDR2 SNEGSKA, per germline (reference sequence). Deletions cut 6 bases from V and 7 bases from J, with 13 bases between. The CDR3 runs to 12 residues. In nucleotides, the CDR3 is TGCAGTGCAGTTGGGGGATGGCAGCCCCAGCATTTT. It translates to CSAVGGWQPQHF.

This clonotype was recorded at least ten times. The gene calls are TRBV10-3 and TRBJ1-2; 7 bases are a match to TRBD1. In germline, CDR1 is ENHRY, CDR2 SYGVKD. There are 12 residues in the CDR3. The CDR3 DNA reads as TGTGTCTCGGCAGGGGGTTACTATGGCTACACCTTC. It specifies CVSAGGYYGYTF.

The chain combines TRBV5-6 with TRBJ2-6; D may match TRBD1 or TRBD2 (6 bases each). The CDR3 contains 16 residues. From germline, CDR1 is SGHDT and CDR2 YYEEEE. V dropped 3 bases and J dropped 4 bases, with 14 bases sitting between them. CDR3 protein: CASSWGAWRGANVLTF. The CDR3 bases are TGTGCCAGCAGCTGGGGGGCCTGGCGGGGGGCCAACGTCCTGACTTTC.

This clonotype has ten or more counts. The genes are TRBV6-2 or TRBV6-3 and TRBJ2-1; no definite D call. The CDR3 has 14 residues. Trimming took 2 bases from V and 3 from J, leaving 8 bases between them. CDR1 and CDR2 from the germline V gene are MNHEY and SVGEGT. CDR3 sequence: CASSYSGLYNEQFF. CDR3 sequence (DNA): TGTGCCAGCAGTTACAGTGGGCTCTACAATGAGCAGTTCTTC.

This clonotype was counted between two and nine times. The V gene is TRBV12-3 or TRBV12-4, the J gene TRBJ2-7; 9 bases align to TRBD2. The junction had 8 bases not matched to a gene; V was cut back by 8 bases and J by 0 bases. The CDR3 contains 15 residues. The CDR3: CASGPSGGSSYEQYF. CDR3 nucleotide sequence: TGTGCCAGCGGTCCGAGCGGGGGGAGCTCCTACGAGCAGTACTTC.